The 31 T cell receptor beta chains given below trace back to one sample, sequenced in a study of T cell changes during pregnancy in multiple sclerosis. Here immunoSEQ multiplex PCR was the method, and the copy in TCRdb shows in-frame clones only, minus some. The data show roughly 50,000 clones, with 80% to 90% seen just once and just over 8% held by the top ten. Sample: CD8+ T cells from peripheral blood mononuclear cells, taken in the second trimester of pregnancy. These TCRs come from a female donor with multiple sclerosis, enrolled in a pregnancy study.

This chain joins TRBV27 and TRBJ2-1; TRBD2 agrees at 8 bases. Trimming cost V 7 bases and J 4 bases; bases outside gene matches: 6. This CDR3 region has 14 residues. The germline gives CDR1 MNHEY, CDR2 SMNVEV (reference sequence). CDR3 in DNA: TGTGCCAGCACGGCGGGGGGCGGGTACAATGAGCAGTTCTTC. It translates to CASTAGGGYNEQFF.

V and J are TRBV27 and TRBJ2-7; D possibly corresponds to TRBD1 (6 bases). The germline V gene encodes CDR1 MNHEY and CDR2 SMNVEV (reference sequence). V was cut by 2 bases and J by 3 bases, with 11 bases left in between. CDR3 length equals 14 residues. This CDR3 is CASSLTDRNYEQYF. Here the CDR3 DNA reads TGTGCCAGCAGTTTAACGGACAGAAACTACGAGCAGTACTTC.

The V gene is TRBV13, the J gene TRBJ2-2, with 11 bases identical to TRBD2. V dropped 5 bases and J dropped 7; count of bases not matched to a gene: 6. This CDR3 region has 15 residues. Germline CDR1 and CDR2: PRHDT and FYEKMQ (reference sequence). The CDR3 DNA reads TGTGCCAGCAGCGACGGGACTAGCGGACACGGGGAGCTGTTTTTT. Encoded protein: CASSDGTSGHGELFF.

This rearrangement joins TRBV18 to TRBJ2-6, with D maybe TRBD2 (5 bases). Germline CDR1 is KGHSH and CDR2 is LQKENI. The CDR3 spans 14 residues. The V end was cut by 8 bases, the J end by 2 bases, with 10 bases between. CDR3 protein: CASEEGAGANVLTF. CDR3 in DNA: TGTGCCAGCGAAGAGGGTGCTGGGGCCAACGTCCTGACTTTC. The complete variable domain, with remaining parts taken from reference TRBV18 and TRBJ2-6, reads NAGVMQNPRHLVRRRGQEARLRCSPMKGHSHVYWYRQLPEEGLKFMVYLQKENIIDESGMPKERFSAEFPKEGPSILRIQQVVRGDSAAYFCASEEGAGANVLTFGAGSRLTVL.

This clone occurred a few times. The sample holds other DNA sequences that translate to the same CDR3. The chain recombines TRBV6-5 with TRBJ1-1; TRBD1 agrees at 8 bases. CDR1 is MNHEY and CDR2 is SVGAGI in the germline V gene. The V and J ends lost 5 bases and 4 bases, in that order; junction bases with no gene match: 3. The CDR3 consists of 13 residues. The CDR3 DNA follows: TGTGCCAGCAGTACCACAGGGGGCACTGAAGCTTTCTTT. It yields the protein CASSTTGGTEAFF.

The V gene is TRBV9, the J gene TRBJ2-3, with a possible D match to TRBD2 (6 bases). Per germline, CDR1 SGDLS and CDR2 YYNGEE. The CDR3 loop spans 15 amino acids. Trimming removed 4 bases at V and 4 bases at J, with 16 bases between. CDR3 sequence reads: CASSSSGTAPDTQYF. The CDR3 coding sequence is TGTGCCAGCAGCTCTTCCGGGACTGCCCCAGATACGCAGTATTTT. The complete variable domain, with remaining parts taken from reference TRBV9 and TRBJ2-3, reads DSGVTQTPKHLITATGQRVTLRCSPRSGDLSVYWYQQSLDQGLQFLIQYYNGEERAKGNILERFSAQQFPDLHSELNLSSLELGDSALYFCASSSSGTAPDTQYFGPGTRLTVL.

The genes are TRBV7-6 and TRBJ2-1; 9 nucleotides agree with TRBD1. V was clipped by 5 bases and J by 8 bases; unmatched bases: 4. This CDR3 is built from 13 residues. CDR1 and CDR2 (germline): SGHVS, FNYEAQ. The CDR3 protein is CASSGTGIDEQFF. As DNA, the CDR3 is TGTGCCAGCAGCGGGACAGGGATCGATGAGCAGTTCTTC.

The gene calls are TRBV7-6 and TRBJ1-3; TRBD1 matches 7 bases. The length of the CDR3 is 20 residues. From germline, CDR1 is SGHVS and CDR2 FNYEAQ. V dropped 5 bases and J dropped 4; count of bases not matched to a gene: 23. CDR3 bases: TGTGCCAGCAGCCACACTGCCTGGGGACAGCCGGGTGTGGACGGAAACACCATATATTTT. It translates to CASSHTAWGQPGVDGNTIYF. The entire variable domain, with the rest obtained from reference TRBV7-6 and TRBJ1-3, is as follows: GAGVSQSPRYKVTKRGQDVALRCDPISGHVSLYWYRQALGQGPEFLTYFNYEAQQDKSGLPNDRFSAERPEGSISTLTIQRTEQRDSAMYRCASSHTAWGQPGVDGNTIYFGEGSWLTVV.

The chain has TRBV7-3 and TRBJ2-2; perhaps TRBD2 as D (5 bases). Germline CDR1 and CDR2: SGHTA and FQGTGA. Trimming removed 8 bases from V and 6 bases from J, with 10 bases in between. The length of the CDR3 is 12 residues. As DNA, the CDR3 is TGTGCCAGCGGTGAGGGCGCCGGGGAGCTGTTTTTT. Encoded protein: CASGEGAGELFF.

The DNA for the CDR3 is TGCGCCAGCGGATCGGACAGGGGGGGCGCCTACAATGAGCAGTTCTTC. This encodes CASGSDRGGAYNEQFF. The chain carries TRBV5-1 and TRBJ2-1; the match to TRBD1 covers 10 bases. The CDR3 runs 16 residues. Trimming at V came to 7 bases and at J to 2 bases, leaving 9 bases not matched to a gene. Per germline, CDR1 SGHRS and CDR2 YFSETQ. Full variable domain (outside the CDR3, taken from reference TRBV5-1 and TRBJ2-1): KAGVTQTPRYLIKTRGQQVTLSCSPISGHRSVSWYQQTPGQGLQFLFEYFSETQRNKGNFPGRFSGRQFSNSRSEMNVSTLELGDSALYLCASGSDRGGAYNEQFFGPGTRLTVL.

This clone was detected only once. The chain links TRBV7-8 to TRBJ2-7; D is ambiguous. Trimming pared 5 bases from V and 6 bases from J, leaving 11 bases between. The CDR3 has 12 residues. CDR1 is SGHVS and CDR2 is FQNEAQ in the germline V gene. CDR3 residues: CASSTGGPEQYF. DNA for the CDR3: TGTGCCAGCAGCACGGGTGGCCCCGAGCAGTACTTC.

The chain has TRBV10-3 and TRBJ2-7; 8 bases line up with TRBD1. Trimming took 10 bases from V and 5 from J; bases not matched to a gene: 4. The germline CDR1 and CDR2 sequences are ENHRY and SYGVKD. CDR3 length equals 11 residues. The CDR3 region has the DNA TGTGCCACCGAGACAGGGGACGAGCAGTACTTC. It specifies CATETGDEQYF.

This clone was observed once. The chain combines TRBV6-1 with TRBJ1-4; TRBD1 aligns across 7 bases. Germline loops: CDR1 MNHNS, CDR2 SASEGT. Losses at the gene ends were 2 bases for V and 2 bases for J; bases not matched to a gene: 5. The CDR3 loop spans 16 amino acids. In nucleotides, the CDR3 is TGTGCCAGCAGTGAAATCCAGACAGGGACTAATGAAAAACTGTTTTTT. This sequence encodes CASSEIQTGTNEKLFF.

The rearrangement uses TRBV9 and TRBJ1-5; D unclear. V lost 4 bases and J lost 5, with 16 bases in between. This CDR3 comprises 15 residues. CDR1 and CDR2 from the germline V gene are SGDLS and YYNGEE. CDR3 coding DNA: TGTGCCAGCAGCTCCTCTGGCGGGTCAGATCAGCCCCAGCATTTT. Its protein product is CASSSSGGSDQPQHF.

A single count supports this clone. The V gene is TRBV30, the J gene TRBJ2-6; D may be TRBD2 (5 bases). Germline lookup yields CDR1 GTSNPN and CDR2 SVGIG (reference sequence). V shed 2 bases and J shed 1 base, with 6 bases lying between them. This CDR3 has 14 amino acids. CDR3: CAWSRGSGANVLTF. The CDR3 DNA follows: TGTGCCTGGAGTAGAGGGTCTGGGGCCAACGTCCTGACTTTC. The entire variable domain, with the rest obtained from reference TRBV30 and TRBJ2-6, is as follows: SQTIHQWPATLVQPVGSPLSLECTVEGTSNPNLYWYRQAAGRGLQLLFYSVGIGQISSEVPQNLSASRPQDRQFILSSKKLLLSDSGFYLCAWSRGSGANVLTFGAGSRLTVL.

This clone has just one count. The chain links TRBV5-4 to TRBJ2-5, with TRBD2 matching 15 bases. The V gene's germline CDR1 is SGHNT and CDR2 YYREEE (reference sequence). CDR3 length: 20 amino acids. J was trimmed by 5 bases and V by 7 bases; bases with no gene match: 21. This CDR3 is CASDPGPGTSGGLGFETQYF. Written as DNA, the CDR3 is TGTGCCAGCGATCCCGGACCGGGGACTAGCGGGGGGCTGGGTTTTGAGACCCAGTACTTC.

CDR3 DNA: TGCGCCAGCAGCCAAGCCGAACAGGGCAGCACAGATACGCAGTATTTT. It encodes CASSQAEQGSTDTQYF. The genes are TRBV4-1 and TRBJ2-3; the D gene is possibly TRBD1 (6 bases). Trimming removed 1 base from V and 0 bases from J, with 11 bases in between. CDR3 length: 16 amino acids. CDR1 and CDR2 (germline): MGHRA, YSYEKL.

This chain joins TRBV2 and TRBJ1-6, with D hard to call. Germline values: CDR1 SNHLY, CDR2 FYNNEI. The CDR3 is 14 residues long. The germline V and J ends were trimmed by 6 bases and 0 bases, with 6 bases remaining between them. The DNA for the CDR3 is TGTGCCAGCAGCGTGAGCTCCTATAATTCACCCCTCCACTTT. Amino acid sequence: CASSVSSYNSPLHF.

The V and J genes are TRBV4-1 and TRBJ2-2; tentative D call: TRBD1 (5 bases). The CDR3 runs to 14 residues. With 4 bases removed from V and 4 bases from J, the gap between germline ends came to 10 bases. Germline V lookup: CDR1 MGHRA, CDR2 YSYEKL. The DNA for the CDR3 is TGCGCCAGCAGCCTACAGGATTTCACCGGGGAGCTGTTTTTT. This codes for CASSLQDFTGELFF.

This chain joins TRBV27 and TRBJ1-1, with TRBD1 as a possible D gene (5 bases). Germline V gives CDR1 MNHEY, CDR2 SMNVEV (reference sequence). V lost 0 bases and J lost 5, with 13 bases in between. There are 15 residues in the CDR3. The CDR3, as DNA: TGTGCCAGCAGTTTATCTTTAGGGGTCGGGACTGAAGCTTTCTTT. This translates into CASSLSLGVGTEAFF.

The chain uses TRBV7-3 and TRBJ2-2, with a possible D match to TRBD1 (5 bases). The germline V gene encodes CDR1 SGHTA and CDR2 FQGTGA. Deletions cut 2 bases from V and 5 bases from J, with 12 bases between. This CDR3 contains 15 residues. The CDR3 region has the DNA TGTGCCAGCAGCTTATTTAGGGGCAAGACCGGGGAGCTGTTTTTT. It is translated as CASSLFRGKTGELFF.

The chain recombines TRBV9 with TRBJ1-1; no definite D call. Germline CDR1 reads SGDLS; CDR2 reads YYNGEE. V was clipped by 4 bases and J by 3 bases, with 13 bases between them. This CDR3 is 14 amino acids long. The CDR3 region is CASSNTDRYTEAFF. CDR3 sequence (DNA): TGTGCCAGCAGCAACACAGACCGCTACACTGAAGCTTTCTTT.

The gene calls are TRBV13 and TRBJ2-5, with 13 bases lining up with TRBD2. V lost 7 bases, J lost 7 bases, and 9 bases stayed unmatched. The CDR3 sequence is 15 residues long. The germline CDR1 and CDR2 sequences are PRHDT and FYEKMQ (reference sequence). As DNA, the CDR3 is TGTGCCAGCACCCTAGGGACTAGCGGGGCCGGGACCCAGTACTTC. Translated, it gives CASTLGTSGAGTQYF.

In this sample, this clone turned up once. J is TRBJ2-7 and V is TRBV4-1, with D tentatively TRBD2 (6 bases). Germline CDR1 and CDR2: MGHRA and YSYEKL. The CDR3 contains 16 residues. The V end was cut by 0 bases, the J end by 2 bases, with 14 bases between. As DNA, the CDR3 is TGCGCCAGCAGCCAAGATTTCCCGGGAGCTACCTACGAGCAGTACTTC. Amino acids: CASSQDFPGATYEQYF.

The chain uses TRBV19 and TRBJ1-6; D is undetermined. Trimming took 0 bases from V and 4 from J, leaving 4 bases between them. Looked up from germline, CDR1 is LNHDA and CDR2 is SQIVND (reference sequence). The CDR3 contains 14 residues. CDR3 protein: CASSIELYNSPLHF. In DNA, the CDR3 is TGTGCCAGTAGTATAGAGCTATATAATTCACCCCTCCACTTT.

The CDR3 sequence: CASSKLRGVKEKLFF. DNA for the CDR3: TGTGCCAGCAGCAAACTCAGGGGGGTGAAGGAAAAACTGTTTTTT. This chain joins TRBV6-5 and TRBJ1-4; 7 positions agree with TRBD1. The V gene's germline CDR1 is MNHEY and CDR2 SVGAGI. V dropped 6 bases and J dropped 8; count of bases not matched to a gene: 12. The CDR3 has 15 residues.

The chain combines TRBV5-1 with TRBJ2-7; D may be TRBD1 (6 bases). This CDR3 is built from 14 residues. Germline V CDR1 and CDR2: SGHRS, YFSETQ. Trimming cost V 4 bases and J 6 bases, with 17 bases left between them. The CDR3 sequence: CASSETDRTGEQYF. In DNA, the CDR3 is TGCGCCAGCAGCGAAACCGACAGGACGGGCGAGCAGTACTTC.

The CDR3 loop is CASSDLGQGASVDEQYF. DNA for the CDR3: TGTGCCAGCAGTGATCTGGGACAGGGGGCTTCGGTGGACGAGCAGTACTTC. The chain joins TRBV6-1 to TRBJ2-7; 12 nucleotides agree with TRBD1. CDR1 is MNHNS, CDR2 SASEGT, per germline. This CDR3 is built from 17 residues. The junction had 11 bases not matched to a gene; V was cut back by 3 bases and J by 5 bases.

The chain links TRBV28 to TRBJ1-2, with 7 bases that match TRBD1. Looked up from germline, CDR1 is MDHEN and CDR2 is SYDVKM. With V trimmed by 2 bases and J by 4 bases, 4 bases remained unmatched. This CDR3 is built from 14 residues. The CDR3 DNA sequence: TGTGCCAGCAGTTTAGCCGGACAGGCCTATGGCTACACCTTC. It is translated as CASSLAGQAYGYTF.

This clone was counted only a few times. This sequence joins TRBV7-8 and TRBJ2-1; 9 positions match TRBD2. The CDR3 has 14 amino acids. Trimming at V came to 5 bases and at J to 7 bases, leaving 6 bases not matched to a gene. The V gene's germline CDR1 is SGHVS and CDR2 FQNEAQ. CDR3: CASSQLAGWNEQFF. CDR3 in DNA: TGTGCCAGCAGCCAGCTAGCGGGATGGAATGAGCAGTTCTTC.

In its sample, this clone was seen once. The rearrangement joins TRBV11-2 to TRBJ1-2; TRBD1 aligns across 7 bases. This CDR3 has 15 residues. Unmatched junction bases numbered 7, after V lost 2 bases and J lost 4 bases. CDR1 SGHAT and CDR2 FQNNGV come from the germline V gene. The CDR3 DNA reads TGTGCCAGCAGCTTAACCGGGACAGAGCTCTATGGCTACACCTTC. This encodes CASSLTGTELYGYTF.